This T cell receptor beta chain comes out of a study of T cells in Graves' hyperthyroidism and ophthalmopathy. This clonotype was recorded many times. Its antigen is not known. Whole-study findings and limits: Blood also showed most of the thyroid clonotypes that were expanded above 0.001.

RNA transcripts were the template for amplifying TCR beta CDR3 regions. First-round RT-PCR of the TCR CDR3 relied on the HTBI primer set. TCRdb re-analysed the multiplex PCR reads in MiXCR, keeping a single row per CDR3 protein. The sample includes roughly 740,000 distinct CDR3 sequences, approximately 16% of them seen just once. The TCR was taken from a young man with Graves' hyperthyroidism. The sample consisted of blood.

The CDR3 sequence: CASSSQDLKSGTEAFF. The CDR3 DNA reads TGTGCCAGCAGTTCCCAGGATTTAAAAAGTGGGACTGAAGCTTTCTTT. J is TRBJ1-1 and V is TRBV6-1; D call uncertain. V was shortened by 5 bases and J by 5 bases, with 21 bases between the two germline ends. This CDR3 region has 16 residues. Germline lookup yields CDR1 MNHNS and CDR2 SASEGT.